The 9 T cell receptor beta chains below were found in one sample sequenced in a study of T cells after yellow fever vaccination. TCRdb reanalysed the 5' RACE reads using MiXCR and keeps one entry per CDR3 protein. The sample contains roughly 400,000 distinct CDR3 sequences, approximately 19% of which appear only once. The material sequenced was PBMCs, taken before the yellow fever booster vaccination. These receptors all stem from a young man who received the YFV17D yellow fever vaccine.

This clonotype was recorded at least ten times. The rearrangement joins TRBV19 to TRBJ2-7, with D uncertain. This CDR3 has 13 residues. Germline values: CDR1 LNHDA, CDR2 SQIVND (reference sequence). V was clipped by 4 bases and J by 6 bases, with 13 bases between them. CDR3 sequence reads: CASSTTVATEQYF. The CDR3 bases are TGTGCCAGTAGTACCACAGTGGCTACCGAGCAGTACTTC.

This sequence joins TRBV2 and TRBJ2-2; D gene ambiguous. The CDR3 contains 12 residues. Germline loops: CDR1 SNHLY, CDR2 FYNNEI. V lost 3 bases and J 7 bases, leaving 6 bases between the germline ends. The CDR3 nucleotides are TGTGCCAGCAGTGACCTTAGCGGGGAGCTGTTTTTT. Protein: CASSDLSGELFF.

The sample holds a few counts of this clonotype. The gene calls are TRBV9 and TRBJ2-3, with unresolved D. The ends were cut back, 0 bases at V and 2 bases at J, with 13 bases in the middle. This CDR3 spans 16 amino acids. Germline assignment: CDR1 SGDLS and CDR2 YYNGEE. CDR3 nucleotides: TGTGCCAGCAGCGTAGACTGGGCTTCTCCCACAGATACGCAGTATTTT. Protein product: CASSVDWASPTDTQYF.

This clonotype has a handful of counts. The J gene is TRBJ1-2, the V gene TRBV12-3 or TRBV12-4; D is uncertain. The V end lost 2 bases, the J end lost 6 bases, and 10 bases lay between the germline ends. The CDR3 sequence is 13 residues long. The CDR3 region has the DNA TGTGCCAGCAGTTTACAGACTATAGATGGCTACACCTTC. Translating it yields CASSLQTIDGYTF.

The chain links TRBV12-5 to TRBJ1-1; D is ambiguous. Germline V gene lookup returns CDR1 LGHNT and CDR2 FRNRAP. Trimming took off 6 bases at V and 7 bases at J, with 6 bases between the two ends. CDR3 size: 10 residues. The CDR3 nucleotides are TGTGCTAGTGGCCGTGATGAAGCTTTCTTT. Encoded protein: CASGRDEAFF.

The chain links TRBV12-3 or TRBV12-4 to TRBJ1-1; TRBD1 matches at 8 bases. The CDR3 totals 13 residues. V lost 8 bases, J lost 3 bases, and 5 bases stayed unmatched. CDR3 coding DNA: TGTGCCAGCCGGTGGGACAGGTACACTGAAGCTTTCTTT. Protein sequence: CASRWDRYTEAFF.

J is TRBJ2-7 and V is TRBV6-1; D gene unclear. Germline CDR1 and CDR2: MNHNS and SASEGT. The CDR3 consists of 13 residues. Trimming removed 4 bases at V and 5 bases at J, with 12 bases between. The CDR3 DNA follows: TGTGCCAGCAGTGTATCGGCCTGGGACGAGCAGTACGTC. Translating it yields CASSVSAWDEQYV.

The chain joins TRBV12-5 to TRBJ2-1; TRBD1 might be the D (5 bases). Germline CDR1 reads LGHNT; CDR2 reads FRNRAP. The CDR3 runs 15 residues. V was trimmed by 5 bases and J by 0 bases, leaving 11 bases between them. In DNA form, the CDR3 reads TGTGCTAGTGGTGCCGACAGTTACTCCTACAATGAGCAGTTCTTC. Translation gives CASGADSYSYNEQFF.

The table lists this clonotype with a few counts. This chain uses TRBV28 with TRBJ2-3; 12 bases map to TRBD1. V was pared by 4 bases and J by 4 bases, with 6 bases of the junction left unmatched. Looked up from germline, CDR1 is MDHEN and CDR2 is SYDVKM. The CDR3 has 16 amino acids. The DNA of the CDR3 is TGTGCCAGCAGTTCGCCGGGACAGGGGGCCCCAGATACGCAGTATTTT. Its translation: CASSSPGQGAPDTQYF.